Below are 20 T cell receptor beta chains sequenced from a single sample in a study of monozygotic twins with inflammatory bowel disease. TCRdb reprocessed the 5' RACE reads, keeping one entry per CDR3 protein, no DNA. This sample's table reports around 200,000 distinct CDR3 sequences. Input material: blood. These receptors were obtained from a human donor with ulcerative colitis or Crohn's disease, or a healthy co-twin of an affected twin (not recorded which).

The J gene is TRBJ2-7, the V gene TRBV6-5; TCRdb gives TRBD1 as the D gene, but with no DNA this cannot be confirmed. This CDR3 has 15 amino acids. The germline V gene encodes CDR1 MNHEY and CDR2 SVGAGI. This CDR3 reads CASSYSGQGQLPRYF.

The genes are TRBV10-3 and TRBJ2-7; TCRdb returns TRBD1, unconfirmable since there is no DNA. CDR3 length: 14 amino acids. Germline V lookup: CDR1 ENHRY, CDR2 SYGVKD. The chain's CDR3 is CAPYPGAAAYEQYF.

V usage is TRBV7-9 and J usage is TRBJ2-1. Germline loops: CDR1 SEHNR, CDR2 FQNEAQ (reference sequence). The CDR3 sequence is 15 residues long. The CDR3 protein is CASSLVGGLDDEQFF.

The genes are TRBV18 and TRBJ1-1. Germline assignment: CDR1 KGHSH and CDR2 LQKENI. The CDR3 is 15 amino acids. The CDR3 loop reads CASSPTEIMNTEAFF.

The rearrangement joins TRBV2 to TRBJ1-5; without DNA, the TCRdb call of TRBD1 cannot be checked. From germline, CDR1 is SNHLY and CDR2 FYNNEI. This CDR3 is built from 14 residues. The CDR3 reads CASSDGDRVMAQHF. Full variable domain (missing parts from reference TRBV2 and TRBJ1-5): EPEVTQTPSHQVTQMGQEVILRCVPISNHLYFYWYRQILGQKVEFLVSFYNNEISEKSEIFDDQFSVERPDGSNFTLKIRSTKLEDSAMYFCASSDGDRVMAQHFGDGTRLSIL.

V usage is TRBV2 and J usage is TRBJ1-1; TCRdb indicates TRBD1, and absent DNA this call remains unverified. CDR1 and CDR2 (germline): SNHLY, FYNNEI. The CDR3 extends over 12 amino acids. CDR3 sequence reads: CASRGTGTEAFF. The entire variable domain, with the rest obtained from reference TRBV2 and TRBJ1-1, is as follows: EPEVTQTPSHQVTQMGQEVILRCVPISNHLYFYWYRQILGQKVEFLVSFYNNEISEKSEIFDDQFSVERPDGSNFTLKIRSTKLEDSAMYFCASRGTGTEAFFGQGTRLTVV.

The rearrangement uses TRBV7-9 and TRBJ2-3. The CDR3 loop spans 14 amino acids. From germline, CDR1 is SEHNR and CDR2 FQNEAQ (reference sequence). CDR3 sequence: CASSSWTSPDTQYF.

The chain couples TRBV7-9 to TRBJ1-4. The CDR3 spans 12 residues. From germline, CDR1 is SEHNR and CDR2 FQNEAQ (reference sequence). The CDR3 reads CASSLVGEKLFF.

The rearrangement uses TRBV7-9 and TRBJ2-1. Germline lookup yields CDR1 SEHNR and CDR2 FQNEAQ (reference sequence). This CDR3 is built from 11 residues. CDR3 residues: CASSKNNEQFF.

The CDR3 here is CASSFTGNEQFF. This chain connects TRBV12-3 or TRBV12-4 to TRBJ2-1; checking the TCRdb D call of TRBD1 is not possible without DNA. The CDR3 totals 12 residues.

This chain joins TRBV12-3 or TRBV12-4 and TRBJ1-1; the TRBD1 assignment by TCRdb is unverifiable without DNA. This CDR3 has 14 residues. CDR3: CASSSWGVGSEAFF.

The chain's CDR3 is CASSRETGSSTIYF. The rearrangement joins TRBV7-9 to TRBJ1-3; TCRdb's D call of TRBD1 is untestable without DNA. This CDR3 is built from 14 residues. Germline CDR1 and CDR2: SEHNR and FQNEAQ (reference sequence).

The rearrangement uses TRBV10-3 and TRBJ1-2. Germline V gene lookup returns CDR1 ENHRY and CDR2 SYGVKD. The CDR3 contains 14 residues. This chain's CDR3 is CARRESQGDYGYTF.

The chain recombines TRBV12-5 with TRBJ2-3. This CDR3 is 12 amino acids long. Germline CDR1 LGHNT, CDR2 FRNRAP. The CDR3 protein is CASGTVPDTQYF.

This chain connects TRBV10-3 to TRBJ1-5; TCRdb reports TRBD1, a call that lacks DNA to check it against. The CDR3 is 15 residues long. In germline, CDR1 is ENHRY, CDR2 SYGVKD. CDR3 amino acids: CAISSVGQGNQPQHF.

The rearrangement links TRBV12-3 or TRBV12-4 to TRBJ1-5. This CDR3 comprises 15 residues. The CDR3 here is CASSIWGPSNQPQHF.

The V call is TRBV18, the J call TRBJ1-1; without DNA, the TCRdb call of TRBD1 cannot be checked. This CDR3 comprises 15 residues. CDR1 KGHSH and CDR2 LQKENI come from the germline V gene. The CDR3 reads CASSPGPNRGSEAFF.

V usage is TRBV5-6 and J usage is TRBJ1-1; TCRdb names TRBD1, which stays unverified in the absence of DNA. This CDR3 is built from 15 residues. In germline, CDR1 is SGHDT, CDR2 YYEEEE. Here the CDR3 reads CASSSRITGGTEAFF.

The chain joins TRBV6-5 to TRBJ1-6; the D call from TCRdb, TRBD1, cannot be confirmed without DNA. Germline CDR1 is MNHEY and CDR2 is SVGAGI. The CDR3 sequence is 19 residues long. The CDR3 loop reads CASSYSTGKSSSYNSPLHF.

The V and J genes are TRBV2 and TRBJ2-1; the D gene TCRdb calls, TRBD2, cannot be checked with no DNA. The CDR3 spans 13 residues. CDR1 is SNHLY, CDR2 FYNNEI, per germline. CDR3 sequence: CASSHPLMDEQFF.